This TCR beta chain was documented in a study of molecular identifiers for immune sequencing clone quantification. Naive CD8 T cells were sorted as CD8+CD4-CCR7+CD45RA+. The study, taken as a whole, reports: Effector cells kept over 98% of their molecules in clones above 20 RNA copies, while naive cells kept under 1% there. The sizes of highly expanded clones could be underestimated when identical TCR molecules share a barcode.

TCRdb independently ran MiXCR on the PCR reads; one entry per CDR3 protein. The sample lists under 600,000 distinct CDR3 sequences, about 25% seen once, with just over 0.75% in the top ten. The length of the CDR3 is 17 residues. Germline-derived CDR1 and CDR2 are SGHAT and FQNNGV. Trimming at V came to 5 bases and at J to 6 bases, leaving 13 bases not matched to a gene. Regarding this clonotype: Its specificity is not known.

Specimen: naive CD8+ T cells from blood, with Jurkat cell RNA spiked in. The subset denotes: FACS-sorted CD8+CD4-CCR7+CD45RA+ naive T cells. This chain joins TRBV11-2 and TRBJ1-4; 9 bases are a match to TRBD1. The clonotype comes from a human donor in good health. Some libraries in this study had Jurkat cell RNA spiked in. The CDR3 sequence is CASSQTEPGQGHEKLFF. The CDR3 DNA reads TGTGCCAGCAGCCAGACTGAGCCGGGACAGGGTCATGAAAAACTGTTTTTT. The full variable domain, its missing parts supplied by reference TRBV11-2 and TRBJ1-4, is EAGVAQSPRYKIIEKRQSVAFWCNPISGHATLYWYQQILGQGPKLLIQFQNNGVVDDSQLPKDRFSAERLKGVDSTLKIQPAKLEDSAVYLCASSQTEPGQGHEKLFFGSGTQLSVL.